This T cell receptor beta chain originates from a study of OX40 agonist ivuxolimab in advanced cancers. Using immunoSEQ multiplex PCR, the repertoire was profiled, and TCRdb retains in-frame clones only, with some absent. The repertoire holds some 95,000 clones, about 91% seen once, with 0.51% in the top ten. CDR1 SGHDT and CDR2 YYEEEE come from the germline V gene. CDR3 length: 13 amino acids. Between the trimmed V and J ends, which lost 0 bases and 5 bases, there was a span of 8 bases. The material was CD4+ or CD8+ T cells sorted from blood, obtained in a trial of the OX40 agonist ivuxolimab. The TCR originated in an adult with an advanced solid tumor such as melanoma, head and neck, liver or kidney cancer. V and J are TRBV5-6 and TRBJ2-5, with D unresolved. In DNA, the CDR3 is TGTGCCAGCAGCTTGGCAAATACGGAGACCCAGTACTTC. Translating it yields CASSLANTETQYF. Full variable domain (outside the CDR3, taken from reference TRBV5-6 and TRBJ2-5): DAGVTQSPTHLIKTRGQQVTLRCSPKSGHDTVSWYQQALGQGPQFIFQYYEEEERQRGNFPDRFSGHQFPNYSSELNVNALLLGDSALYLCASSLANTETQYFGPGTRLLVL.